One and the same sample provided the 9 T cell receptor beta chains below, sequenced in a study of cytomegalovirus exposure and HLA in healthy donors. The PCR had 60 Vbeta and 13 Jbeta primers. TCRdb's copy holds only in-frame clones and misses some; the assay was immunoSEQ multiplex PCR. The table lists 100,000 to 150,000 clones, about three quarters of them singletons. Material: PBMCs. Receptors originate from a human donor in good health.

The CDR3 DNA reads as TGTGCCAGCAGCTTGGATACAATTTTGAACACTGAAGCTTTCTTT. Translated: CASSLDTILNTEAFF. The chain uses TRBV5-8 and TRBJ1-1, with D hard to call. Germline lookup yields CDR1 SGHTS and CDR2 YDEGEE. Between the trimmed V and J ends, which lost 0 bases and 0 bases, there was a span of 9 bases. The CDR3 covers 15 residues.

The chain has TRBV28 and TRBJ2-7; D may be TRBD2 (6 bases). V was pared by 3 bases and J by 4 bases, with 13 bases between. This CDR3 has 14 amino acids. Looked up from germline, CDR1 is MDHEN and CDR2 is SYDVKM. The CDR3 here is CASSFGGSGYEQYF. The DNA of the CDR3 is TGTGCCAGCAGTTTCGGGGGATCTGGATACGAGCAGTACTTC.

The chain carries TRBV7-9 and TRBJ2-6; 10 bases agree with TRBD2. V dropped 5 bases and J dropped 0; count of bases not matched to a gene: 10. This CDR3 comprises 19 residues. CDR1 is SEHNR, CDR2 FQNEAQ, per germline (reference sequence). Here the CDR3 DNA reads TGTGCCAGCAGCACGAGACTAGCGGGTGGGTCCTCTGGGGCCAACGTCCTGACTTTC. Protein product: CASSTRLAGGSSGANVLTF. Based on the CDR3 plus reference TRBV7-9 and TRBJ2-6, the full variable domain is DTGVSQNPRHKITKRGQNVTFRCDPISEHNRLYWYRQTLGQGPEFLTYFQNEAQLEKSRLLSDRFSAERPKGSFSTLEIQRTEQGDSAMYLCASSTRLAGGSSGANVLTFGAGSRLTVL.

V usage is TRBV7-8 and J usage is TRBJ2-5; D is ambiguous. CDR1 and CDR2 from the germline V gene are SGHVS and FQNEAQ. The CDR3 spans 15 residues. V dropped 5 bases and J dropped 5 bases, with 18 bases sitting between them. CDR3 sequence: CASSRDSGALETQYF. The DNA for the CDR3 is TGTGCCAGCAGCCGCGACTCCGGCGCCCTGGAGACCCAGTACTTC.

In this sample, this clone turned up a few times. The chain links TRBV4-3 to TRBJ1-4, with D tentatively TRBD1 (5 bases). The CDR3 spans 15 residues. CDR1 LGHNA and CDR2 YSLEER come from the germline V gene. V was cut by 4 bases and J by 0 bases, with 9 bases left in between. CDR3 coding DNA: TGCGCCAGCAGCCGACAGTTCGCAACTAATGAAAAACTGTTTTTT. The encoded protein is CASSRQFATNEKLFF.

The genes are TRBV10-3 and TRBJ2-5, with TRBD2 identical over 11 bases. The end of the DNA fits TRBJ2-7 better, so the J call may be wrong. The CDR3 runs 15 residues. Germline CDR1 and CDR2: ENHRY and SYGVKD. The CDR3 coding sequence is TGTGCCATCAGTAGTACTAGCGGGAGTCCCTACGAGCAGTACTTC. This codes for CAISSTSGSPYEQYF.

Notes on this clone: Within the sample, other DNA sequences also encode this same CDR3. The V gene is TRBV7-7, the J gene TRBJ2-3; the match to TRBD2 covers 7 bases. Germline V CDR1 and CDR2: SSHAT, FNYEAQ (reference sequence). V lost 1 base, J lost 4 bases, and 2 bases stayed unmatched. There are 14 residues in the CDR3. The CDR3 nucleotides are TGTGCCAGCAGCTTAGGACTAGCAGCAGATACGCAGTATTTT. It is translated as CASSLGLAADTQYF. Combining the CDR3 with reference TRBV7-7 and TRBJ2-3 gives the whole variable domain GAGVSQSPRYKVTKRGQDVTLRCDPISSHATLYWYQQALGQGPEFLTYFNYEAQPDKSGLPSDRFSAERPEGSISTLTIQRTEQRDSAMYRCASSLGLAADTQYFGPGTRLTVL.

This rearrangement joins TRBV5-6 to TRBJ2-5, with 10 bases identical to TRBD1. The CDR3 extends over 15 amino acids. The V gene's germline CDR1 is SGHDT and CDR2 YYEEEE. With 0 bases clipped from V and 5 bases from J, the junction kept 4 bases outside the gene matches. CDR3 region: CASSLAGQGEETQYF. The CDR3 nucleotides read TGTGCCAGCAGCTTGGCCGGACAGGGGGAGGAGACCCAGTACTTC.

This sequence joins TRBV5-1 and TRBJ2-7; D ambiguous. The CDR3 has 13 amino acids. Germline loops: CDR1 SGHRS, CDR2 YFSETQ. Between the trimmed V and J ends, which lost 1 base and 0 bases, there was a span of 5 bases. CDR3 in amino acids: CASSLYSSYEQYF. In DNA, the CDR3 is TGCGCCAGCAGCTTGTACAGCTCCTACGAGCAGTACTTC.